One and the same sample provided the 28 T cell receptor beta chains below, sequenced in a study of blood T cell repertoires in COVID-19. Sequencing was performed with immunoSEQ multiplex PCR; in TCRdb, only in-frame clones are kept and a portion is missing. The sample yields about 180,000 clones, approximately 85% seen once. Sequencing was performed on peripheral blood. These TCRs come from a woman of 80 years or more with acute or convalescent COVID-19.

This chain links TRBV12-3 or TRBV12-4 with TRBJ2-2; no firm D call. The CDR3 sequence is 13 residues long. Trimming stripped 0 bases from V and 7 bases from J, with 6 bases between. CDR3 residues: CASSLASLGELFF. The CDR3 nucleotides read TGTGCCAGCAGTTTAGCTTCTCTCGGGGAGCTGTTTTTT.

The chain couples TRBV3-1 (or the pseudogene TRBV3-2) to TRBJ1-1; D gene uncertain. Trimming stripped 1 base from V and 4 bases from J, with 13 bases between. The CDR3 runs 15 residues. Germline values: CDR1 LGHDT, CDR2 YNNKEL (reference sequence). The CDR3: CASSQGIYEGTEAFF. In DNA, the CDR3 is TGTGCCAGCAGCCAAGGGATCTACGAGGGCACTGAAGCTTTCTTT.

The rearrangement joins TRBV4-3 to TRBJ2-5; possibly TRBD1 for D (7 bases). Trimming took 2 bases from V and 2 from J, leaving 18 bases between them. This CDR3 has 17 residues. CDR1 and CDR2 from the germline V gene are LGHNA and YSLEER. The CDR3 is CASSQRRGQGGQETQYF. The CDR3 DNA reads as TGCGCCAGCAGCCAAAGAAGGGGGCAGGGGGGACAAGAGACCCAGTACTTC.

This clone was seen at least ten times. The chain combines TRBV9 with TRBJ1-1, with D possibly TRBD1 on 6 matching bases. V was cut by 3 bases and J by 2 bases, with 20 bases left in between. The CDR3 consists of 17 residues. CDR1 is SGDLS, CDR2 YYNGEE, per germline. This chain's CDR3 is CASSAQPGQLINTEAFF. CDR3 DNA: TGTGCCAGCAGCGCGCAACCTGGACAGCTTATTAACACTGAAGCTTTCTTT.

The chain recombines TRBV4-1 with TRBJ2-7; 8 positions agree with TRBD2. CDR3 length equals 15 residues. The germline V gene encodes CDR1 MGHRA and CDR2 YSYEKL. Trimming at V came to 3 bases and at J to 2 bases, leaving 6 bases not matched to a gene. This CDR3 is CASSQAAGAAYEQYF. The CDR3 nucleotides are TGCGCCAGCAGCCAGGCAGCGGGAGCCGCCTACGAGCAGTACTTC.

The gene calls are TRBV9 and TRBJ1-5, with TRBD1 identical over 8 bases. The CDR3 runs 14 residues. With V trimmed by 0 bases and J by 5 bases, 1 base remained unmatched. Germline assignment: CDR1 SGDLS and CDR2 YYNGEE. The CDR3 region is CASSVDRGYQPQHF. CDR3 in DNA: TGTGCCAGCAGCGTAGACAGGGGGTATCAGCCCCAGCATTTT. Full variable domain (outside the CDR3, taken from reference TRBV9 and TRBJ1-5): DSGVTQTPKHLITATGQRVTLRCSPRSGDLSVYWYQQSLDQGLQFLIQYYNGEERAKGNILERFSAQQFPDLHSELNLSSLELGDSALYFCASSVDRGYQPQHFGDGTRLSIL.

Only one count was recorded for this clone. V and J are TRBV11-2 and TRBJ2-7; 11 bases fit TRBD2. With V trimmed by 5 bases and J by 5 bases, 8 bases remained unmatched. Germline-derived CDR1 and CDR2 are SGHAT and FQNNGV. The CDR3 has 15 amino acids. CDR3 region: CASSITSGSKDEQYF. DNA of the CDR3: TGTGCCAGCAGCATCACTAGCGGGAGTAAAGACGAGCAGTACTTC.

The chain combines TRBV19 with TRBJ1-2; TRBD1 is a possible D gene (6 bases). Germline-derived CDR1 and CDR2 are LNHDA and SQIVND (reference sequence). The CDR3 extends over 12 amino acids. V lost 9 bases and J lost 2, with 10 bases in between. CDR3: CASLRGNYGYTF. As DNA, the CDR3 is TGTGCCAGCCTCAGGGGAAACTATGGCTACACCTTC.

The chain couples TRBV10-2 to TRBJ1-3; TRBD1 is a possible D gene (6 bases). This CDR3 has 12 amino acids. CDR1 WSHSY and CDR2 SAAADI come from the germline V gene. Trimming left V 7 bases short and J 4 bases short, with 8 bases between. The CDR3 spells CASTQGGNTIYF. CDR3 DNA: TGCGCCAGCACCCAGGGGGGAAACACCATATATTTT.

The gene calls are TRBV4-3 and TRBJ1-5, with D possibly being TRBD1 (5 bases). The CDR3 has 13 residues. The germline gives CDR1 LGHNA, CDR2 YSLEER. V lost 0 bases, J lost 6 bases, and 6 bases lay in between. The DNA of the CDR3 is TGCGCCAGCAGCCAAGAGGGGGGTCAGCCCCAGCATTTT. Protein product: CASSQEGGQPQHF.

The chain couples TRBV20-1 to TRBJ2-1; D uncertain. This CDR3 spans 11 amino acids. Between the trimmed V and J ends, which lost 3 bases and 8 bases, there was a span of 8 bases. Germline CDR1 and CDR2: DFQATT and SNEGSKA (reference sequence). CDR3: CSASGSDEQFF. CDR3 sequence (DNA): TGCAGTGCTAGCGGGTCGGATGAGCAGTTCTTC.

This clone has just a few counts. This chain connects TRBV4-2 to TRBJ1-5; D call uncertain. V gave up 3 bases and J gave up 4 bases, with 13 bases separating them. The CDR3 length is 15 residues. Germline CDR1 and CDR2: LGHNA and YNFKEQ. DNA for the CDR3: TGTGCCAGCAGCCAGGAGACTATGAGGAATCAGCCCCAGCATTTT. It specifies CASSQETMRNQPQHF.

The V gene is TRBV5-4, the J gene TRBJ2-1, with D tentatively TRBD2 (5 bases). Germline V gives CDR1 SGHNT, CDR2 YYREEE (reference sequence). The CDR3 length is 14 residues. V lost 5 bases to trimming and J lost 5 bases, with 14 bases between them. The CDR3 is CASRNDYGDNEQFF. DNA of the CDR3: TGTGCCAGCAGAAACGACTACGGGGACAATGAGCAGTTCTTC.

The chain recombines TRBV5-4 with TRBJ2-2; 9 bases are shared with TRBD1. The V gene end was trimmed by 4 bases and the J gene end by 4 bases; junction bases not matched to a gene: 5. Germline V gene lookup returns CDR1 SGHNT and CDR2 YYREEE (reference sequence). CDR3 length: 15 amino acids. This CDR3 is CASSPGQGGTGELFF. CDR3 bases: TGTGCCAGCAGCCCGGGACAGGGAGGCACCGGGGAGCTGTTTTTT. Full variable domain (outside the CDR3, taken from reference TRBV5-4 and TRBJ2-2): ETGVTQSPTHLIKTRGQQVTLRCSSQSGHNTVSWYQQALGQGPQFIFQYYREEENGRGNFPPRFSGLQFPNYSSELNVNALELDDSALYLCASSPGQGGTGELFFGEGSRLTVL.

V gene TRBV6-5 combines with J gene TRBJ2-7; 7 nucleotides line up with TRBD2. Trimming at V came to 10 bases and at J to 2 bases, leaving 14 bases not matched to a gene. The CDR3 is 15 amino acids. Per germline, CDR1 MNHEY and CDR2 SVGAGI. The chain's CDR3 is CATLAAGLGAYEQYF. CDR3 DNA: TGTGCCACTCTGGCGGCCGGACTAGGAGCCTACGAGCAGTACTTC.

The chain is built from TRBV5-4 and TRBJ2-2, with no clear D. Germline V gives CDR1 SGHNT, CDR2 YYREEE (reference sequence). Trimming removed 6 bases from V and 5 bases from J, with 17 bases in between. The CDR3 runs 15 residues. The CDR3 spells CASNAARGGTGELFF. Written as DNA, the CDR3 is TGTGCCAGCAACGCGGCGAGAGGCGGTACCGGGGAGCTGTTTTTT.

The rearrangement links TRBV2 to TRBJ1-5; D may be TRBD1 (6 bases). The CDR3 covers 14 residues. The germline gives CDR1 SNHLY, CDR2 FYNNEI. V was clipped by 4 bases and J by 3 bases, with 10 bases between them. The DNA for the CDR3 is TGTGCCAGCAGTGGGGACACTGTCAATCAGCCCCAGCATTTT. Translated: CASSGDTVNQPQHF.

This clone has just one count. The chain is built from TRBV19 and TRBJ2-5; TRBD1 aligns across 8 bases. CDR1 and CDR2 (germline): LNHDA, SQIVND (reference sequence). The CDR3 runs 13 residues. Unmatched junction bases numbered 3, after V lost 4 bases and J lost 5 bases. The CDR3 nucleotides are TGTGCCAGTAGTACAAGGACAGGGGAGACCCAGTACTTC. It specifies CASSTRTGETQYF.

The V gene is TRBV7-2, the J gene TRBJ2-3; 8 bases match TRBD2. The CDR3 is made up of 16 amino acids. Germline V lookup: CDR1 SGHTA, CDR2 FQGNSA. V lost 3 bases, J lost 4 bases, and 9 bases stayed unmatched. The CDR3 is CASSLIPGLVADTQYF. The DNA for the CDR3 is TGTGCCAGCAGCTTGATCCCGGGACTAGTCGCAGATACGCAGTATTTT. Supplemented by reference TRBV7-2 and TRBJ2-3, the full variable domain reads GAGVSQSPSNKVTEKGKDVELRCDPISGHTALYWYRQSLGQGLEFLIYFQGNSAPDKSGLPSDRFSAERTGGSVSTLTIQRTQQEDSAVYLCASSLIPGLVADTQYFGPGTRLTVL.

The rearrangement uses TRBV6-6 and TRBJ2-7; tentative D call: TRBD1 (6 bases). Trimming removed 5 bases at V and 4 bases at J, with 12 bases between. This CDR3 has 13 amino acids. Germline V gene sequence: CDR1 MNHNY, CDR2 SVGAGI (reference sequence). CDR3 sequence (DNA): TGTGCCAGCAGTCCCAGGGGTGCATACGAGCAGTACTTC. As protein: CASSPRGAYEQYF.

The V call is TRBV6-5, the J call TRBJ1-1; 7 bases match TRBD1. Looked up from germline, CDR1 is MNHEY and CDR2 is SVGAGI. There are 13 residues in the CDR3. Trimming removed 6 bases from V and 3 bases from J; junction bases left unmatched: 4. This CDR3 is CASRTGPHTEAFF. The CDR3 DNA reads TGTGCCAGCAGGACAGGGCCGCACACTGAAGCTTTCTTT.

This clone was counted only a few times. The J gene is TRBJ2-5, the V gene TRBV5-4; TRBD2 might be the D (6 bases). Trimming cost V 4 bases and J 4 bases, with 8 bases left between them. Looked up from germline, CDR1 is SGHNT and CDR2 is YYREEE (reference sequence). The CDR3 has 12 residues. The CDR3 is CASSGGLETQYF. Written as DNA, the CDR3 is TGTGCCAGCAGCGGGGGGTTAGAGACCCAGTACTTC.

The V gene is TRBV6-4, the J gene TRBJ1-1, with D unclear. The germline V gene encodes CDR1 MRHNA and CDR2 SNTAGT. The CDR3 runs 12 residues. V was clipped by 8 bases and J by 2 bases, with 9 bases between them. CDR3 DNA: TGTGCCAGCCGAGGGCAAAACACTGAAGCTTTCTTT. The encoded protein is CASRGQNTEAFF.

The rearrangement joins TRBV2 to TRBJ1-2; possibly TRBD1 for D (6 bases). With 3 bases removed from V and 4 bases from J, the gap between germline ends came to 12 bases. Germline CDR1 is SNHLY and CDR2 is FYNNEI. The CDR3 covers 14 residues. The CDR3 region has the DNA TGTGCCAGCAGTGACTGGCAGGGGATCTATGGCTACACCTTC. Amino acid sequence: CASSDWQGIYGYTF. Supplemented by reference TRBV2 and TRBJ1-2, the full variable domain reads EPEVTQTPSHQVTQMGQEVILRCVPISNHLYFYWYRQILGQKVEFLVSFYNNEISEKSEIFDDQFSVERPDGSNFTLKIRSTKLEDSAMYFCASSDWQGIYGYTFGSGTRLTVV.

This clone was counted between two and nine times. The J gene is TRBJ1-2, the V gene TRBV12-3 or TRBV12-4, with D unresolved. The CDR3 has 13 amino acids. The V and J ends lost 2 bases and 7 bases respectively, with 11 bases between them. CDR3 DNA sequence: TGTGCCAGCAGTTTAAATCTCGGTTCTGGCTACACCTTC. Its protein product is CASSLNLGSGYTF.

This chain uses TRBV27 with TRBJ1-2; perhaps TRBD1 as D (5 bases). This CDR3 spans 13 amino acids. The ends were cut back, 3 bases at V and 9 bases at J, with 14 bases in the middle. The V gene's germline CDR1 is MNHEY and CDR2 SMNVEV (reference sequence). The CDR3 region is CASSFLVGQSYTF. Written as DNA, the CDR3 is TGTGCCAGCAGTTTTTTGGTGGGGCAGAGCTACACCTTC.

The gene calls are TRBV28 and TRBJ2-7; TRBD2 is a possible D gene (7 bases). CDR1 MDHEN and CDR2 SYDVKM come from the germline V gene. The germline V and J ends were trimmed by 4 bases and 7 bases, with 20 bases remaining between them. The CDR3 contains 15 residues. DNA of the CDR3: TGTGCCAGCAGTTCGCCAGGGCAGGGGAGGGGAGAGCAGTACTTC. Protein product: CASSSPGQGRGEQYF.

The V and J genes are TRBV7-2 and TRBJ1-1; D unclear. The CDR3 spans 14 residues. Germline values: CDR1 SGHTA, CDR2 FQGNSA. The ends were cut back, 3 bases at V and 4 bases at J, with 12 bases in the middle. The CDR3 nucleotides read TGTGCCAGCAGCTTCTCTCCAGGAGGCACTGAAGCTTTCTTT. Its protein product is CASSFSPGGTEAFF.